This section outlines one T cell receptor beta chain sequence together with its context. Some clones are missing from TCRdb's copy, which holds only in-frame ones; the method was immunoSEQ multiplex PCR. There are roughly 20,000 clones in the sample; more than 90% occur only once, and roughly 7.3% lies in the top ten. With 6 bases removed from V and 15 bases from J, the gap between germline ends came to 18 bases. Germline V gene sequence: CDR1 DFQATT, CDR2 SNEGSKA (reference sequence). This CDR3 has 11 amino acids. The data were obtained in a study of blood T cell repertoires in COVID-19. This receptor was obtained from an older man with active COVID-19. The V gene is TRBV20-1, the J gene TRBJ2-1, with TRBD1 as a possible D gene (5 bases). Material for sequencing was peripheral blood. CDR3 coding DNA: TGCAGTGCGGGTGACAGTAGAAAGGCGTTCTTC. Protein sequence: CSAGDSRKAFF.